These 7 T cell receptor beta chains originate from one sample sequenced in a study of post-analysis software for immune sequencing data. Study-wide findings and caveats: Relative to controls, patients had about 5 TRBV segments at higher frequency, with TRBV5-6, TRBV5-1 and TRBV20-1 among these.

No antigens are known for them. The library was made from cDNA and included unique molecular identifiers. Each CDR3 protein is one row after TCRdb ran MiXCR on the PCR reads. The sample has 400,000 to 500,000 distinct CDR3 sequences; less than 40% are singletons. Sequencing was performed on blood. The source is a girl between 2 and 10 years old with multiple sclerosis.

This rearrangement joins TRBV9 to TRBJ1-4, with D perhaps matching TRBD1 (6 bases). The CDR3 sequence is 13 residues long. The V gene's germline CDR1 is SGDLS and CDR2 YYNGEE. Between the trimmed V and J ends, which lost 3 bases and 5 bases, there was a span of 8 bases. CDR3 loop: CASSEGGNEKLFF. CDR3 DNA: TGTGCCAGCAGCGAAGGGGGGAATGAAAAACTGTTTTTT.

V gene TRBV28 combines with J gene TRBJ2-7, with D perhaps being TRBD1 or TRBD2 (5 bases each). The V and J ends lost 6 bases and 10 bases respectively, with 19 bases between them. This CDR3 is 13 amino acids long. The germline V gene has CDR1 MDHEN and CDR2 SYDVKM. The CDR3 coding sequence is TGTGCCAGCAGCCAGACGATTGGCAGGGACCAGTACTTC. This encodes CASSQTIGRDQYF.

This clonotype was observed a few times. This chain links TRBV7-9 with TRBJ2-7; the match to TRBD1 covers 7 bases. The CDR3 length is 14 residues. J gave up 5 bases and V 5 bases, and 9 bases lay outside the gene matches. Germline assignment: CDR1 SEHNR and CDR2 FQNEAQ (reference sequence). DNA for the CDR3: TGTGCCAGCAGCCCCACAGGGGCGGCGAACGAGCAGTACTTC. Its protein is CASSPTGAANEQYF.

The J gene is TRBJ2-7, the V gene TRBV20-1; D is undetermined. The length of the CDR3 is 14 residues. The germline gives CDR1 DFQATT, CDR2 SNEGSKA (reference sequence). V lost 3 bases to trimming and J lost 3 bases, with 15 bases between them. The CDR3 DNA reads TGCAGTGCTAGCATGGCAGGACCCCACTACGAGCAGTACTTC. Encoded protein: CSASMAGPHYEQYF.

A few counts support this clonotype. The CDR3, as DNA: TGTGCCAGCAGTTTCCGCAGCGTCGATACGCAGTATTTT. Its protein product is CASSFRSVDTQYF. The V and J genes are TRBV6-2 or TRBV6-3 and TRBJ2-3, with D unclear. Germline lookup yields CDR1 MNHEY and CDR2 SVGEGT. The CDR3 is 13 residues long. V was pared by 4 bases and J by 6 bases, with 11 bases between.

The chain joins TRBV28 to TRBJ2-4, with D unresolved. The CDR3 covers 15 residues. Germline V gene data show CDR1 as MDHEN and CDR2 as SYDVKM. Trimming cost V 5 bases and J 0 bases, with 11 bases left between them. The CDR3 protein is CASSPSLIAKNIQYF. The CDR3 nucleotides are TGTGCCAGCAGTCCAAGTTTGATAGCCAAAAACATTCAGTACTTC.

The chain has TRBV12-3 or TRBV12-4 and TRBJ2-4; 9 bases align to TRBD2. J was trimmed by 2 bases and V by 5 bases; bases with no gene match: 16. The CDR3 totals 19 residues. CDR3 region: CASSPTSGWTQWSKNIQYF. Written as DNA, the CDR3 is TGTGCCAGCAGTCCAACTAGCGGGTGGACCCAGTGGTCCAAAAACATTCAGTACTTC.